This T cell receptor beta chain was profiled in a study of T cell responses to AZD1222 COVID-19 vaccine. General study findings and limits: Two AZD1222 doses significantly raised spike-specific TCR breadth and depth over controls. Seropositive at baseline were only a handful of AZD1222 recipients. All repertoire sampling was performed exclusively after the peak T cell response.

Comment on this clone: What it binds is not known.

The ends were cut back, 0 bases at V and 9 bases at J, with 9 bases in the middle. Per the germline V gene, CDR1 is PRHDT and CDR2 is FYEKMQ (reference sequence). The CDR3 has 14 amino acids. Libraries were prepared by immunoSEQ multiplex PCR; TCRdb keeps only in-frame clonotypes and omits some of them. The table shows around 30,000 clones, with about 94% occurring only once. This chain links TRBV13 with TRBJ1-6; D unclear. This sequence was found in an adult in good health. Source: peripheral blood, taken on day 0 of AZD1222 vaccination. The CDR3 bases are TGTGCCAGCAGCTTAGGGGGGAATAGTTCACCCCTCCACTTT. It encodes CASSLGGNSSPLHF. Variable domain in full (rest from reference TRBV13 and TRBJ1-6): AAGVIQSPRHLIKEKRETATLKCYPIPRHDTVYWYQQGPGQDPQFLISFYEKMQSDKGSIPDRFSAQQFSDYHSELNMSSLELGDSALYFCASSLGGNSSPLHFGNGTRLTVT.